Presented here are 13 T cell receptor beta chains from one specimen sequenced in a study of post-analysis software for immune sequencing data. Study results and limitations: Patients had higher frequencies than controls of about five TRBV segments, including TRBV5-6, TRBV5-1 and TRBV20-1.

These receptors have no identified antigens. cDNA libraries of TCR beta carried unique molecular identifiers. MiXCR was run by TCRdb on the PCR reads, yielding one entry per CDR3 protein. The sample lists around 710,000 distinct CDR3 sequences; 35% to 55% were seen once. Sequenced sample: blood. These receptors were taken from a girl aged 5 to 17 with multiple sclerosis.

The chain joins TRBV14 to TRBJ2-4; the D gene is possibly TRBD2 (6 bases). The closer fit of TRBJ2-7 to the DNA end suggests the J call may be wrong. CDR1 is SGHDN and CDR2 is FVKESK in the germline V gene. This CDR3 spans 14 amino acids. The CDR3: CASSQAPREVEQYF. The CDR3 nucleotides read TGTGCCAGCAGCCAAGCCCCCAGGGAGGTCGAGCAGTACTTC.

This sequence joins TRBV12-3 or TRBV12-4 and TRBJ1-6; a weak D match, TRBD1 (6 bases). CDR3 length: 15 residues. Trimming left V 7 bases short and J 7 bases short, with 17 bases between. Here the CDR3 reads CASTLDGGQNSPLHF. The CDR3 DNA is TGTGCCAGCACGCTGGACGGGGGCCAGAATTCACCCCTCCACTTT.

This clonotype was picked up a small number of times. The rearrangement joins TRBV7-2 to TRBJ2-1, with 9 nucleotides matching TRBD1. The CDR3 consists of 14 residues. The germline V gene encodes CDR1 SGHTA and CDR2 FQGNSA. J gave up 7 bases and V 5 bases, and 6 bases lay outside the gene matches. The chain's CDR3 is CASSRGQGYNEQFF. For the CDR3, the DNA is TGTGCCAGCAGCCGAGGACAGGGGTATAATGAGCAGTTCTTC.

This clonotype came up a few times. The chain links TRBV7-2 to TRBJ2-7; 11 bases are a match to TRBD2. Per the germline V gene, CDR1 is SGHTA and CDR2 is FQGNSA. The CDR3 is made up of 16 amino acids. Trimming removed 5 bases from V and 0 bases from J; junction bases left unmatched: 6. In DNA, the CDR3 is TGTGCCAGCAGCACCCATACTAGCGGGAGCTCCTACGAGCAGTACTTC. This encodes CASSTHTSGSSYEQYF.

In DNA, the CDR3 is TGTGCCACCAGTGTTGATACAGATACGCAGTATTTT. Translating gives CATSVDTDTQYF. The chain is built from TRBV24-1 and TRBJ2-3; D not resolved. The CDR3 covers 12 residues. Germline values: CDR1 KGHDR, CDR2 SFDVKD. Trimming took 5 bases from V and 3 from J, leaving 5 bases between them.

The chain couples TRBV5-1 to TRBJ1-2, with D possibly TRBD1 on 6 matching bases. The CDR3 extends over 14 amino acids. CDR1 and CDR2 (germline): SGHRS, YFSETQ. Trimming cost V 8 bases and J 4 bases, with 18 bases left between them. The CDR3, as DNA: TGCGCCAGTATGGGGGCGGTTGAGCCCTATGGCTACACCTTC. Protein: CASMGAVEPYGYTF.

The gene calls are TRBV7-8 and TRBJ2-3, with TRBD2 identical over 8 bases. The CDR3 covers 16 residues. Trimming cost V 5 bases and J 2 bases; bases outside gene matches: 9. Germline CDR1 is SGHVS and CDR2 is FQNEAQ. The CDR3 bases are TGTGCCAGCAGCCAAGGCGGGGGGCTACTCACAGATACGCAGTATTTT. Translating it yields CASSQGGGLLTDTQYF.

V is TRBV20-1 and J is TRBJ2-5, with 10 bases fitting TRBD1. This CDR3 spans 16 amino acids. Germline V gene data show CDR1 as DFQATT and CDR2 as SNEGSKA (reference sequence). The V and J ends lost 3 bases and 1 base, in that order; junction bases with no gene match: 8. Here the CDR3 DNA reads TGCAGTGCTAGGGATACCGGGACAGGGGCCCAAGAGACCCAGTACTTC. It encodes CSARDTGTGAQETQYF.

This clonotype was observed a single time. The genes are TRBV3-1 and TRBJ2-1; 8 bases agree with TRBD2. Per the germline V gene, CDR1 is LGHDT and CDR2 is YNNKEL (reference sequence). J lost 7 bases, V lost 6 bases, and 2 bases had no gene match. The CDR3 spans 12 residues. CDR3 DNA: TGTGCCAGCAGGGGACTAGTGAATGAGCAGTTCTTC. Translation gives CASRGLVNEQFF.

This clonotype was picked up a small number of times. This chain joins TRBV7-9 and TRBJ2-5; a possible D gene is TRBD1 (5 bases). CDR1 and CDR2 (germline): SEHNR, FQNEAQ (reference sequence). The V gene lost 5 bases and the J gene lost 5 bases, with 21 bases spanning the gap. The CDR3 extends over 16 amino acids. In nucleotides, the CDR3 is TGTGCCAGCAGCCCTCGATTCGTTCTCAGGGTTGAGACCCAGTACTTC. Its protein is CASSPRFVLRVETQYF.

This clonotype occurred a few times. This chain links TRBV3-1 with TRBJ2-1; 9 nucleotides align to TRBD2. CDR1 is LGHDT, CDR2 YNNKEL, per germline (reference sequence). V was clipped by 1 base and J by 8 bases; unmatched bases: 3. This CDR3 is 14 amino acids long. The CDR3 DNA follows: TGTGCCAGCAGCCAAGGTTGGACTAGCGATGAGCAGTTCTTC. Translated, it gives CASSQGWTSDEQFF.

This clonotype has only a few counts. The CDR3 DNA sequence: TGTGCCAGCACCCTCGGGGCAGCTCAGTACTTC. This translates into CASTLGAAQYF. The chain carries TRBV6-5 and TRBJ2-7, with D possibly called TRBD1 or TRBD2 (5 bases each). Germline CDR1 reads MNHEY; CDR2 reads SVGAGI. This CDR3 has 11 residues. Trimming pared 7 bases from V and 10 bases from J, leaving 14 bases between.

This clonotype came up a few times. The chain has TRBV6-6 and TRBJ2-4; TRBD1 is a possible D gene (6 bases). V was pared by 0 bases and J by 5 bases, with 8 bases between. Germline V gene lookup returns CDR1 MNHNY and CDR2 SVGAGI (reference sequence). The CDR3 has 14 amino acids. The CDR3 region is CASSYSGTQNIQYF. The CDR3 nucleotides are TGTGCCAGCAGTTACTCCGGGACACAAAACATTCAGTACTTC.